Listed here is a single T cell receptor beta chain. This CDR3 spans 12 amino acids. With 8 bases clipped from V and 5 bases from J, the junction kept 4 bases outside the gene matches. The germline V gene has CDR1 SNHLY and CDR2 FYNNEI. This sample was taken from a study of blood T cell repertoires in COVID-19. Overall study context: Both acute and convalescent COVID-19 samples were obtained from the United States, Italy and Spain. PBMCs, B-cell-depleted T cells, or T cells were the source of the cDNA or gDNA that made up the material.

Assay: immunoSEQ multiplex PCR; the TCRdb copy retains only in-frame clones and omits some. The repertoire holds tens of thousands of clones, with 90% as singletons. The V gene is TRBV2, the J gene TRBJ1-1; TRBD1 matches 8 bases. Sequencing was done on a sample of peripheral blood. The receptor comes from a man aged 50 or older with active COVID-19. The CDR3 nucleotides read TGTGCCAGCGGACAGGGTCAGACTGAAGCTTTCTTT. Its translation: CASGQGQTEAFF.